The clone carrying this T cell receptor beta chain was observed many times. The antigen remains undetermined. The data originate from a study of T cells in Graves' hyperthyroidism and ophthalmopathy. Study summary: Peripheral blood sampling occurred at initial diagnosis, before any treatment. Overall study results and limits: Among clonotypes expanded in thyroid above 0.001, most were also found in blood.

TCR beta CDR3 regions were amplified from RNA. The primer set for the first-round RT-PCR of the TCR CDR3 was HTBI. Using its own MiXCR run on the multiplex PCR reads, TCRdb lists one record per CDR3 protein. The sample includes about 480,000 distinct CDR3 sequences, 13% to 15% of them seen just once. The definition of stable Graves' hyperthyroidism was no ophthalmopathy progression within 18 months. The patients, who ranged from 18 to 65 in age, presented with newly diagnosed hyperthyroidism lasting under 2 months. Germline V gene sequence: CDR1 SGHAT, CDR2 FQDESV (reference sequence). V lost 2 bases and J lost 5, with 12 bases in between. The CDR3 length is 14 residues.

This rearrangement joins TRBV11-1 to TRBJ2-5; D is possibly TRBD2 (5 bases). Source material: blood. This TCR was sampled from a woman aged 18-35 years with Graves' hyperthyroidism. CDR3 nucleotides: TGTGCCAGCAGCTTATCGCTAGCTGGGGAGACCCAGTACTTC. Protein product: CASSLSLAGETQYF.